These 20 T cell receptor beta chains share one sample of origin, sequenced in a study of shared clonotypes between healthy human individuals. The assay was immunoSEQ multiplex PCR, and TCRdb's table has in-frame clones only and misses some. The repertoire holds 2 million to 2.5 million clones, approximately 95% seen once, with 0.1% to 0.15% in the top ten. Specimen: naive CD4+ T cells sorted from blood. Described subset: CD45RA+ positively selected. These receptors were taken from a man between 18 and 29 years old in good health.

J is TRBJ2-3 and V is TRBV30; D is undetermined. Trimming took 2 bases from V and 6 from J, leaving 12 bases between them. This CDR3 has 13 residues. The V gene's germline CDR1 is GTSNPN and CDR2 SVGIG (reference sequence). CDR3 nucleotide sequence: TGTGCCTGGAGTTCTCTGAATCCGGATACGCAGTATTTT. Amino acids: CAWSSLNPDTQYF. Full variable domain (outside the CDR3, taken from reference TRBV30 and TRBJ2-3): SQTIHQWPATLVQPVGSPLSLECTVEGTSNPNLYWYRQAAGRGLQLLFYSVGIGQISSEVPQNLSASRPQDRQFILSSKKLLLSDSGFYLCAWSSLNPDTQYFGPGTRLTVL.

In the case of this clone: Distinct nucleotide sequences in the sample also encode this CDR3. The chain has TRBV7-6 and TRBJ2-3; 9 bases line up with TRBD2. Germline CDR1 SGHVS, CDR2 FNYEAQ. The CDR3 covers 16 residues. V dropped 3 bases and J dropped 1; count of bases not matched to a gene: 5. CDR3: CASSLAIAGGTDTQYF. CDR3 coding DNA: TGTGCCAGCAGCTTGGCTATAGCGGGAGGCACAGATACGCAGTATTTT.

CDR3 residues: CASSPGQGLGYNEQFF. CDR3 DNA: TGTGCCAGCTCACCCGGACAGGGCTTAGGATACAATGAGCAGTTCTTC. The V call is TRBV18, the J call TRBJ2-1; 8 nucleotides match TRBD1. The V and J ends lost 3 bases and 4 bases, in that order; junction bases with no gene match: 8. This CDR3 contains 16 residues. In germline, CDR1 is KGHSH, CDR2 LQKENI. Looking up the rest from reference TRBV18 and TRBJ2-1 gives the full variable domain: NAGVMQNPRHLVRRRGQEARLRCSPMKGHSHVYWYRQLPEEGLKFMVYLQKENIIDESGMPKERFSAEFPKEGPSILRIQQVVRGDSAAYFCASSPGQGLGYNEQFFGPGTRLTVL.

The rearrangement joins TRBV4-2 to TRBJ2-1, with D perhaps being TRBD1 or TRBD2 (5 bases each). V was clipped by 0 bases and J by 2 bases, with 8 bases between them. The CDR3 sequence is 15 residues long. Germline-derived CDR1 and CDR2 are LGHNA and YNFKEQ. The CDR3 DNA is TGTGCCAGCAGCCAAGATGAGGGACCCTACAATGAGCAGTTCTTC. Translation: CASSQDEGPYNEQFF.

As DNA, the CDR3 is TGTGCCAGCAGTTACTCTATAGCGGGGGGGCAAGAGACCCAGTACTTC. It specifies CASSYSIAGGQETQYF. This chain joins TRBV6-5 and TRBJ2-5; TRBD2 agrees at 11 bases. Germline CDR1 reads MNHEY; CDR2 reads SVGAGI. This CDR3 has 16 amino acids. Losses at the gene ends were 0 bases for V and 2 bases for J; bases not matched to a gene: 2.

This clone was seen a single time. The rearrangement uses TRBV18 and TRBJ2-3; D might be TRBD1 (5 bases). This CDR3 is 17 amino acids long. V shed 3 bases and J shed 0 bases, with 16 bases lying between them. Germline V gene data show CDR1 as KGHSH and CDR2 as LQKENI. The CDR3 region has the DNA TGTGCCAGCTCACCTAGGAACACAGGTGCTAGCACAGATACGCAGTATTTT. Protein sequence: CASSPRNTGASTDTQYF. The full variable domain, in which reference TRBV18 and TRBJ2-3 provide the parts outside the CDR3, is NAGVMQNPRHLVRRRGQEARLRCSPMKGHSHVYWYRQLPEEGLKFMVYLQKENIIDESGMPKERFSAEFPKEGPSILRIQQVVRGDSAAYFCASSPRNTGASTDTQYFGPGTRLTVL.

The rearrangement links TRBV6-5 to TRBJ1-1, with 8 bases matching TRBD1. CDR1 is MNHEY, CDR2 SVGAGI, per germline. CDR3 length: 16 residues. J lost 2 bases, V lost 2 bases, and 7 bases had no gene match. CDR3 nucleotides: TGTGCCAGCAGTTACGGGGCAGGGGGCAGAAACACTGAAGCTTTCTTT. It is translated as CASSYGAGGRNTEAFF.

The chain has TRBV18 and TRBJ2-7; no clear D gene. V gave up 2 bases and J gave up 3 bases, with 14 bases separating them. The CDR3 covers 15 residues. The germline V gene encodes CDR1 KGHSH and CDR2 LQKENI. The CDR3 loop is CASSPSAPRGYEQYF. Here the CDR3 DNA reads TGTGCCAGCTCACCATCGGCCCCCCGTGGCTACGAGCAGTACTTC. Looking up the rest from reference TRBV18 and TRBJ2-7 gives the full variable domain: NAGVMQNPRHLVRRRGQEARLRCSPMKGHSHVYWYRQLPEEGLKFMVYLQKENIIDESGMPKERFSAEFPKEGPSILRIQQVVRGDSAAYFCASSPSAPRGYEQYFGPGTRLTVT.

The chain combines TRBV28 with TRBJ1-5, with D maybe TRBD1 (5 bases). The germline V and J ends were trimmed by 5 bases and 6 bases, with 14 bases remaining between them. The CDR3 consists of 14 residues. CDR1 is MDHEN, CDR2 SYDVKM, per germline. The CDR3 is CASSTRPGGQPQHF. The DNA of the CDR3 is TGTGCCAGCAGTACCAGACCGGGGGGTCAGCCCCAGCATTTT.

This chain connects TRBV5-1 to TRBJ1-3; D is unresolved. Germline CDR1 is SGHRS and CDR2 is YFSETQ. The V end was cut by 2 bases, the J end by 0 bases, with 12 bases between. The CDR3 contains 16 residues. As DNA, the CDR3 is TGCGCCAGCAGCTTTACCGGGCCCGACTCTGGAAACACCATATATTTT. Translating gives CASSFTGPDSGNTIYF.

This sequence joins TRBV9 and TRBJ2-7; 8 bases line up with TRBD1. From germline, CDR1 is SGDLS and CDR2 YYNGEE. V shed 2 bases and J 3 bases; nucleotides not matched to a gene: 7. CDR3 length equals 15 residues. The CDR3 here is CASSVQAGGRYEQYF. CDR3 sequence (DNA): TGTGCCAGCAGCGTCCAGGCAGGGGGCCGCTACGAGCAGTACTTC.

This clone was counted a single time. Other DNA sequences in this sample translate to the same CDR3. This chain connects TRBV27 to TRBJ2-5; 7 bases agree with TRBD1. V dropped 5 bases and J dropped 5; count of bases not matched to a gene: 2. The CDR3 totals 12 residues. Germline V gene data show CDR1 as MNHEY and CDR2 as SMNVEV (reference sequence). For the CDR3, the DNA is TGTGCCAGCAGTCCACAGGGGGAGACCCAGTACTTC. Translation gives CASSPQGETQYF.

A single count supports this clone. CDR3 amino acids: CASRLDLTSGDSYEQYF. CDR3 sequence (DNA): TGTGCCAGCAGGTTGGACTTGACTAGCGGGGACTCCTACGAGCAGTACTTC. J is TRBJ2-7 and V is TRBV28, with 11 nucleotides matching TRBD2. Germline V CDR1 and CDR2: MDHEN, SYDVKM. Trimming cost V 6 bases and J 0 bases; bases outside gene matches: 10. The CDR3 loop spans 17 amino acids.

The V and J genes are TRBV6-5 and TRBJ2-5, with D possibly being TRBD1 (6 bases). Germline CDR1 MNHEY, CDR2 SVGAGI. Trimming stripped 2 bases from V and 2 bases from J, with 12 bases between. The CDR3 is made up of 15 amino acids. The CDR3 loop reads CASSYTGTLQETQYF. In nucleotides, the CDR3 is TGTGCCAGCAGTTACACTGGGACATTACAAGAGACCCAGTACTTC.

This chain links TRBV7-8 with TRBJ2-1; D call uncertain. Trimming stripped 1 base from V and 0 bases from J, with 4 bases between. CDR1 SGHVS and CDR2 FQNEAQ come from the germline V gene. The CDR3 spans 14 residues. The CDR3: CASSLDSSYNEQFF. The CDR3 DNA sequence: TGTGCCAGCAGCTTAGACAGCTCCTACAATGAGCAGTTCTTC.

The chain couples TRBV4-1 to TRBJ2-7; D gene ambiguous. CDR3 length equals 16 residues. Germline-derived CDR1 and CDR2 are MGHRA and YSYEKL. Trimming took 4 bases from V and 3 from J, leaving 19 bases between them. In nucleotides, the CDR3 is TGCGCCAGCAGCCCCCATGTTTTGGAGAGCCTCTACGAGCAGTACTTC. Translation gives CASSPHVLESLYEQYF.

The chain links TRBV7-2 to TRBJ1-1; D is unresolved. Germline CDR1 reads SGHTA; CDR2 reads FQGNSA. The CDR3 runs 14 residues. The ends were cut back, 3 bases at V and 4 bases at J, with 12 bases in the middle. Here the CDR3 reads CASSFMQAPTEAFF. CDR3 coding DNA: TGTGCCAGCAGCTTTATGCAGGCCCCCACTGAAGCTTTCTTT. Full variable domain (outside the CDR3, taken from reference TRBV7-2 and TRBJ1-1): GAGVSQSPSNKVTEKGKDVELRCDPISGHTALYWYRQSLGQGLEFLIYFQGNSAPDKSGLPSDRFSAERTGGSVSTLTIQRTQQEDSAVYLCASSFMQAPTEAFFGQGTRLTVV.

This clone appeared a few times. This chain uses TRBV23-1 with TRBJ1-1; D gene uncertain. TRBV23-1 carries the ORF label, with uncertain function. The CDR3 has 13 amino acids. The V end lost 5 bases, the J end lost 3 bases, and 10 bases lay between the germline ends. CDR3 sequence (DNA): TGCGCCAGCAGTACGAAGGGTGACACTGAAGCTTTCTTT. This translates into CASSTKGDTEAFF.

V is TRBV10-3 and J is TRBJ2-1; TRBD1 aligns across 11 bases. The CDR3 length is 15 residues. Germline CDR1 and CDR2: ENHRY and SYGVKD. V was clipped by 6 bases and J by 3 bases; unmatched bases: 4. The CDR3 coding sequence is TGTGCCATCAGCGCCGGGACAGGGGGCTACAATGAGCAGTTCTTC. Its protein is CAISAGTGGYNEQFF.

This chain connects TRBV10-3 to TRBJ2-1; D remains unclear. The CDR3 has 12 amino acids. Trimming took off 2 bases at V and 6 bases at J, with 5 bases between the two ends. The germline V gene encodes CDR1 ENHRY and CDR2 SYGVKD. The CDR3 spells CAISEPSNEQFF. The CDR3 nucleotides are TGTGCCATCAGTGAGCCCTCCAATGAGCAGTTCTTC.